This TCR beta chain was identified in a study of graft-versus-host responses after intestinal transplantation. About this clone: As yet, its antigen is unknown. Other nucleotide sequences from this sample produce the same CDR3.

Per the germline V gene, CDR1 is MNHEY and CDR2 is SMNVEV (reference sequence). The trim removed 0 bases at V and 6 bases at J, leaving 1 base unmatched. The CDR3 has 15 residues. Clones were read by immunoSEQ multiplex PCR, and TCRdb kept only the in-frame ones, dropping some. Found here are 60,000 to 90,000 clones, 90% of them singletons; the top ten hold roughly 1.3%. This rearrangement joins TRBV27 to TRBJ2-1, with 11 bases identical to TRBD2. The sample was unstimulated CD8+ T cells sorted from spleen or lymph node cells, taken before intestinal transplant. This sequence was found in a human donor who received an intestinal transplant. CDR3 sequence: CASSLSSGGGNEQFF. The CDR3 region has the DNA TGTGCCAGCAGTTTATCTAGCGGGGGGGGCAATGAGCAGTTCTTC.